The subject of this entry is one T cell receptor (beta chain). This clone was seen a handful of times. Its antigen is unknown. Base qualities were left out, and no much larger clone turns up one base away. The immunoSEQ Assay, a bias-controlled multiplex PCR, was used to amplify TCRbeta CDR3 regions from genomic DNA. The original methods were these. The number of nucleated cells in each sample was estimated by amplification of reference gene primers within the assay. To quantify the absolute abundance of each unique TCRbeta CDR3 rearrangement, sequence reads were collapsed and filtered. For each sample, productive Simpson clonality was calculated by taking the square root of Simpson's diversity index across productive rearrangements. Imported from immuneACCESS, the table was reduced by TCRdb to in-frame sequences with V and J called. These copies leave out some clones; in studies compared against another copy, an unresolved V gene accounts for under half, and the cause of the remainder is not known. For V, J and clone size, that table is used; D and trimming come from the DNA. Present in this sample are more than 35,000 clones, approximately 71% of which were seen just once. The ten biggest clones cover approximately 6.2% of the sample.

There are 16 amino acids in the CDR3, from cysteine to phenylalanine inclusive. Only the CDR3 DNA is retained, 48 bases long and in frame from the first base. V loses 5 bases of germline sequence and J loses 0 bases, and the interval between the two ends is 16 bases. CDR1 and CDR2 (SEHNR, FQNEAQ) derive from the germline V gene (reference sequence). The data are from a study of blood T cell repertoires in COVID-19 (dated by TCRdb to 2020 to 2021). For context, the study as a whole: Samples from collaborators originated in the United States, Italy and Spain and spanned both the acute and convalescent phases of COVID-19. A freely available public database, intended as a resource for researchers studying the immune response to SARS-CoV-2, is where the repertoires were released. Nearly every sample came with metadata listing a de-identified subject ID, COVID-19 status, age in years and sex. HLA class I and class II types, where available, came from metadata supplied by the sample provider rather than from assay-based typing. The dataset comprised deeply sampled blood TCRbeta repertoires from subjects exposed to, actively infected with, or recovered from COVID-19. Samples came from the ongoing ImmuneRACE study (first 160 participants) plus 1,254 subjects from 6 global collaborators. The material from the prospective study consisted of cDNA or gDNA derived from T cells, B-cell-depleted T cells, or PBMCs. Points the paper makes about the study in general: The amount of clinical and demographic metadata varied by source and participant and was provided uncurated.

Each collaborating institution followed its own protocols to collect whole blood in K2EDTA tubes. For TCRbeta analysis, collaborators shipped samples in one of three forms: frozen whole blood, isolated PBMCs, or DNA extracted from either of those sample types. The source material was peripheral blood. This sequence originates from an elderly man with acute or convalescent COVID-19. The chain uses TRBV7-9 and TRBJ1-2; the D region possibly corresponds to TRBD1 (6 bases align). CDR3 loop: CASSTAGEGANYGYTF. The nucleotides read TGTGCCAGCAGCACTGCAGGGGAGGGAGCTAACTATGGCTACACCTTC.